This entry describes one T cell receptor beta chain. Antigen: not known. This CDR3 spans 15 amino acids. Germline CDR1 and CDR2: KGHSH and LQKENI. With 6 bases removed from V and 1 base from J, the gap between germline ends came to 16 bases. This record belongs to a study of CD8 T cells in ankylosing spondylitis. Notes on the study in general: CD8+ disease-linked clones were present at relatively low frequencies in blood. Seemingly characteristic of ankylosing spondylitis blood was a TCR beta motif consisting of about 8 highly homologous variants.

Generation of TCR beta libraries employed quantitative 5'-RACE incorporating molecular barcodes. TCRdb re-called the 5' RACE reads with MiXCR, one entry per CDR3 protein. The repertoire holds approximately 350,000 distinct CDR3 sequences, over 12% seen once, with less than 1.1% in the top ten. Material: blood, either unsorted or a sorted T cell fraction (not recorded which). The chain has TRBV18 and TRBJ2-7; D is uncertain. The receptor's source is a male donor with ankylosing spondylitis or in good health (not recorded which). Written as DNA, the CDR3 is TGTGCCAGCTCGCCGCCCAGCCCCCGTTCCTACGAGCAGTACTTC. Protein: CASSPPSPRSYEQYF.